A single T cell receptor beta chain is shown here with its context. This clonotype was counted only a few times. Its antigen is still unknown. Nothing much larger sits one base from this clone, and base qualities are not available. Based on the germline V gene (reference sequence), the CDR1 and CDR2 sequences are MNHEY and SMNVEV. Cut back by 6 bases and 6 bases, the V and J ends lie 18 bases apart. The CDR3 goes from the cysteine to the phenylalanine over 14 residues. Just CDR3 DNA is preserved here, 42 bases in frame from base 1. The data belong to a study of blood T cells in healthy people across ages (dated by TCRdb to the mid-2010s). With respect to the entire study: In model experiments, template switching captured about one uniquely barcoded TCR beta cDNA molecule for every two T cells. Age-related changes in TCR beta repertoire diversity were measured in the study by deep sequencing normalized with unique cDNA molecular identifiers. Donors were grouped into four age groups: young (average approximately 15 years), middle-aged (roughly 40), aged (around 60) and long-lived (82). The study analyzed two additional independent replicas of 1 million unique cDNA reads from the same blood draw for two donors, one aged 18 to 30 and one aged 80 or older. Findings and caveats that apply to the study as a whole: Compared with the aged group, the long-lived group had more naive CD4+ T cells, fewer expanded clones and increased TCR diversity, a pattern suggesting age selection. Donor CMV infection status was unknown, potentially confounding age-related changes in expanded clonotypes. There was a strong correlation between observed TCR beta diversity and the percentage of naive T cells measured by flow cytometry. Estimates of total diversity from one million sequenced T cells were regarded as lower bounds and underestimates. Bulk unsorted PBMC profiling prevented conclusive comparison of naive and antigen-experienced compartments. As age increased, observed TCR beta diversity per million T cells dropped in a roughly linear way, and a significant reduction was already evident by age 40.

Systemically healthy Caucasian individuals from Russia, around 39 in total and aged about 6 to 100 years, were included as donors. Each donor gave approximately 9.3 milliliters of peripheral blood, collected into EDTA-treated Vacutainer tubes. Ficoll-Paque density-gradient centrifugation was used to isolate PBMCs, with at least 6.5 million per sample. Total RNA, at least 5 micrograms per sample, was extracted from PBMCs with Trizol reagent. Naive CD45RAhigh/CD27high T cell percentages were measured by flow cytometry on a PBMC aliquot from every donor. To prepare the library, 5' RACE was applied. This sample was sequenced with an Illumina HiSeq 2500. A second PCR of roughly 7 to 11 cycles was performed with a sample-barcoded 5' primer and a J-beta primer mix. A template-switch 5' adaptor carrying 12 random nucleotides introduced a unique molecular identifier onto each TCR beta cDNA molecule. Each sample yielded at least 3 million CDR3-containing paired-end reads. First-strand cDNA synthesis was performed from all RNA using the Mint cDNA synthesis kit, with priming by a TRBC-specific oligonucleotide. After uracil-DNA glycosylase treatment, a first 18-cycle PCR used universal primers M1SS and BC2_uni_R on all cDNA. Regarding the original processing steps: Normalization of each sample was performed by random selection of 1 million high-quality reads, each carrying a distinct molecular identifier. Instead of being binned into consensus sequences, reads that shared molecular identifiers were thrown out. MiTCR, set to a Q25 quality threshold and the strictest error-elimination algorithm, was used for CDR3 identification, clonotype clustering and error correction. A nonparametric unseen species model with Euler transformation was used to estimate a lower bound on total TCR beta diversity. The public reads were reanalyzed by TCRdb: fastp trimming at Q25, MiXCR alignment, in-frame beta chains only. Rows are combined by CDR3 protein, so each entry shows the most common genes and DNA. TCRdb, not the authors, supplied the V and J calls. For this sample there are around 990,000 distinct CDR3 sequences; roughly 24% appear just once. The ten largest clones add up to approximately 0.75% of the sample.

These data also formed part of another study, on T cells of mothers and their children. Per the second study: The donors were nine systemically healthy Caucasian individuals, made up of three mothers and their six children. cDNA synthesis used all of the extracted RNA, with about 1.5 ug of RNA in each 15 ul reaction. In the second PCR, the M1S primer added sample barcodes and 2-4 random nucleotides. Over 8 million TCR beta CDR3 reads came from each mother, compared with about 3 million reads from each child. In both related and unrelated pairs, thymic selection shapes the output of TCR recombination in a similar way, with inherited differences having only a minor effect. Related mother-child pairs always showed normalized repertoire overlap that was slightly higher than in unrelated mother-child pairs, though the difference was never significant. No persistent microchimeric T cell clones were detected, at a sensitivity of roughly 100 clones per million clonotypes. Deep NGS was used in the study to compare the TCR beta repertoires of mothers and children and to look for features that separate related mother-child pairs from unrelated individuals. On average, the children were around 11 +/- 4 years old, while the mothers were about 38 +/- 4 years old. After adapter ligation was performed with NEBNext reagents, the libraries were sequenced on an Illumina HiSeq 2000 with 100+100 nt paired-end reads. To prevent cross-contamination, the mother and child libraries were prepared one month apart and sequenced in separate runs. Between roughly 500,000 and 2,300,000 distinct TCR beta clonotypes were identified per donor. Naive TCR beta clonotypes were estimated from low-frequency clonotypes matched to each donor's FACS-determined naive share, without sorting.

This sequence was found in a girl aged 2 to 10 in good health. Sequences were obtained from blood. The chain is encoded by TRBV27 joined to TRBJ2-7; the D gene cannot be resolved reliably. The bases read TGTGCCAGCAGGACTCCGGGCCAGGTCACCGAGCAGTACTTC. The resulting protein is CASRTPGQVTEQYF.